The present TCR beta chain was sequenced within a study of T cells in Graves' hyperthyroidism and ophthalmopathy. The investigators amplified TCR beta CDR3 regions from RNA transcripts. The HTBI primer set was used in a first-round RT-PCR of the TCR CDR3. One entry per CDR3 protein results from TCRdb running MiXCR on the multiplex PCR reads. The sample shows hundreds of thousands of distinct CDR3 sequences, about 14% of them seen only once. Subjects with ophthalmopathy showed a Clinical Activity Score no lower than 3, a NOSPECS grade no lower than 4, and a duration shorter than 3 months. Germline V CDR1 and CDR2: LGHNA, YSLEER. This CDR3 contains 17 residues. Trimming at V came to 4 bases and at J to 2 bases, leaving 9 bases not matched to a gene. This clonotype came up many times.

The sequenced sample consisted of blood. This chain joins TRBV4-3 and TRBJ2-3; 10 bases are a match to TRBD2. The receptor was isolated from a woman between 45 and 60 years old with Graves' ophthalmopathy. The CDR3 sequence: CASSRTTSGDPTDTQYF. The CDR3 bases are TGCGCCAGCAGCCGAACTACTAGCGGGGATCCCACAGATACGCAGTATTTT.